The 5 T cell receptor beta chains given below trace back to one sample, sequenced in a study of cytomegalovirus exposure and HLA in healthy donors. The PCR was carried out with 60 Vbeta primers and 13 Jbeta primers. TCRdb's table, derived via immunoSEQ multiplex PCR, lists solely in-frame clones and lacks some. The sample has 150,000 to 200,000 clones, about 80% seen once. Sequencing was performed on PBMCs. Source of these receptors: a man in his thirties or forties in good health and CMV-seropositive.

V usage is TRBV28 and J usage is TRBJ2-1; 7 positions agree with TRBD1. This CDR3 spans 14 amino acids. J gave up 5 bases and V 4 bases, and 5 bases lay outside the gene matches. Germline assignment: CDR1 MDHEN and CDR2 SYDVKM. The CDR3 nucleotides are TGTGCCAGCAGTTCCGGGACAGCTAACAATGAGCAGTTCTTC. It specifies CASSSGTANNEQFF.

The rearrangement uses TRBV28 and TRBJ2-7; D is uncertain. The V end was cut by 3 bases, the J end by 7 bases, with 7 bases between. From germline, CDR1 is MDHEN and CDR2 SYDVKM. The CDR3 sequence is 11 residues long. CDR3 sequence: CASSFGWEQYF. DNA for the CDR3: TGTGCCAGCAGTTTCGGTTGGGAGCAGTACTTC.

This clone was counted a single time. The V gene is TRBV2, the J gene TRBJ2-3, with 11 bases that match TRBD2. The CDR3 contains 15 residues. Looked up from germline, CDR1 is SNHLY and CDR2 is FYNNEI. V shed 1 base, J shed 9 bases, and the junction held 6 bases outside the gene matches. The CDR3 bases are TGTGCCAGCAGTGAAGATGTGACTAGCGGGGTCACGCAGTATTTT. Translated, it gives CASSEDVTSGVTQYF.

The chain combines TRBV28 with TRBJ2-5, with 10 bases matching TRBD2. The germline V gene has CDR1 MDHEN and CDR2 SYDVKM. V shed 2 bases, J shed 3 bases, and the junction held 3 bases outside the gene matches. The CDR3 totals 15 residues. This chain's CDR3 is CASSLRLAGEETQYF. The CDR3 region has the DNA TGTGCCAGCAGTTTACGGCTAGCGGGGGAAGAGACCCAGTACTTC.

This clone showed up just a few times. The chain carries TRBV27 and TRBJ2-2; 12 bases match TRBD1. The CDR3 is 18 amino acids. Germline CDR1 MNHEY, CDR2 SMNVEV (reference sequence). Germline trimming cut 5 bases from V and 7 bases from J; bases unmatched to any gene: 14. CDR3 loop: CASSLFGGTGGLDGELFF. The CDR3 DNA reads TGTGCCAGCAGTCTATTCGGGGGGACAGGGGGCTTGGACGGGGAGCTGTTTTTT.